This T cell receptor beta chain was retrieved from a study of T cells after posttransplantation cyclophosphamide. The method was immunoSEQ multiplex PCR; TCRdb's version includes in-frame clones alone and lacks a portion of them. This sample yields around 47,000 clones, of which 90% to 95% are seen a single time; approximately 2.9% belongs to the top ten. The CDR3 contains 13 residues. The germline V gene has CDR1 MGHDK and CDR2 SYGVNS. The V end lost 8 bases, the J end lost 5 bases, and 13 bases lay between the germline ends. The receptor comes from a woman younger than 45 in good health and a related stem cell transplant donor. This rearrangement joins TRBV25-1 to TRBJ1-5, with TRBD1 as a possible D gene (5 bases). The sample consisted of PBMCs. The CDR3 region is CASAESGDQPQHF. In DNA, the CDR3 is TGTGCCAGCGCGGAGTCGGGGGATCAGCCCCAGCATTTT.